This T cell receptor (beta chain) is drawn from a study of technical replicates of blood from several donors (dated by TCRdb to about 2017). V sheds 3 bases and J sheds 1 base, leaving 10 bases between their ends. The CDR3 runs 14 amino acids, cysteine and phenylalanine included. CDR3 DNA is the only sequence kept; it has 42 bases, read in frame from the first base. From a lookup of the germline V gene, CDR1 and CDR2 are SGHRS and YFSETQ. With regard to this clone: Which antigen it targets is not known. No clone much larger than this one lies a single base away; base qualities are absent.

The method behind the library was the immunoSEQ multiplex PCR assay. Held by TCRdb, this immuneACCESS table contains in-frame sequences only and omits some clones. Under half of the omission traces to an unresolved V gene where checked; the cause of the rest is unknown. Recorded for this sample are tens of thousands of clones; 92% of them occurred a single time. Clones ranked in the top ten supply about 0.43% of the sample. The origin of this receptor is a human donor in good health. In this chain, TRBV5-1 is recombined with TRBJ1-2, with the D gene uncertain. Sequenced: T cells isolated from PBMCs. The nucleotide sequence is given as TGCGCCAGCAGCTATGAAACAGTTAACTATGGCTACACCTTC. Protein translation: CASSYETVNYGYTF.